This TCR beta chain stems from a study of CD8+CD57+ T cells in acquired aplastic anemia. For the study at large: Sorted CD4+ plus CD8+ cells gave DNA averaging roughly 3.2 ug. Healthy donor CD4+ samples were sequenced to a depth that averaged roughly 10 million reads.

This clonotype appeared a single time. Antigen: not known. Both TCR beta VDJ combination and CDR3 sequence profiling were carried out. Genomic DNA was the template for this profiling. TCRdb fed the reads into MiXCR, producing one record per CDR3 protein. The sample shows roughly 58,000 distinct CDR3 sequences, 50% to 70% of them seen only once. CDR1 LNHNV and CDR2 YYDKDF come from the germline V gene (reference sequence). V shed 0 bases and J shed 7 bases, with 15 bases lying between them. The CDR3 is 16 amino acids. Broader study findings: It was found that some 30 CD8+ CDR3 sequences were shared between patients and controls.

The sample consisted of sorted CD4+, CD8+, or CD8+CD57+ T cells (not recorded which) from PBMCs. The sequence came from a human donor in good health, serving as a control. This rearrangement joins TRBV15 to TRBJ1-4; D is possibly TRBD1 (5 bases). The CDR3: CATSRDFGGVGEKLFF. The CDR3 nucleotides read TGTGCCACCAGCAGAGATTTTGGGGGGGTCGGTGAAAAACTGTTTTTT.